These 4 T cell receptor beta chains were all obtained from the same sample, sequenced in a study of cytomegalovirus exposure and HLA in healthy donors. PCR employed 60 Vbeta and 13 Jbeta primers. The assay was immunoSEQ multiplex PCR, and TCRdb's table has in-frame clones only and misses some. The sample contains tens of thousands of clones, roughly 84% of which appear only once. The sample was PBMCs. These receptors all stem from a woman under 30 in good health and CMV-seronegative.

V and J are TRBV28 and TRBJ1-1; a weak D match, TRBD1 (5 bases). The CDR3 spans 12 residues. The ends were cut back, 6 bases at V and 5 bases at J, with 10 bases in the middle. CDR1 is MDHEN and CDR2 is SYDVKM in the germline V gene. The CDR3 loop reads CASRFRVTEAFF. The CDR3 DNA sequence: TGTGCCAGCAGATTCAGGGTAACTGAAGCTTTCTTT.

This chain links TRBV11-2 with TRBJ2-3; D is perhaps TRBD2 (5 bases). The ends were cut back, 2 bases at V and 4 bases at J, with 10 bases in the middle. This CDR3 region has 14 residues. Germline CDR1 SGHAT, CDR2 FQNNGV. CDR3 residues: CASSLRLAADTQYF. CDR3 nucleotide sequence: TGTGCCAGCAGCTTAAGGCTAGCCGCAGATACGCAGTATTTT.

V is TRBV6-4 and J is TRBJ2-3; possibly TRBD2 for D (6 bases). The CDR3 sequence is 15 residues long. Germline V gene data show CDR1 as MRHNA and CDR2 as SNTAGT. Trimming pared 4 bases from V and 2 bases from J, leaving 13 bases between. Written as DNA, the CDR3 is TGTGCCAGCAGTGTTAGCGCGGGAACCACAGATACGCAGTATTTT. Translation: CASSVSAGTTDTQYF.

This sequence joins TRBV23-1 and TRBJ1-5, with D hard to call. TRBV23-1 is placed among ORFs of uncertain function. The CDR3 spans 17 residues. The germline V and J ends were trimmed by 3 bases and 3 bases, with 18 bases remaining between them. The CDR3 loop reads CASSHPSTRRINQPQHF. For the CDR3, the DNA is TGCGCCAGCAGTCACCCCTCGACGAGGCGGATCAATCAGCCCCAGCATTTT.